The sample holds a few counts of the clone carrying this T cell receptor beta chain. The antigen is unknown. TCRdb re-analysed the reads in MiXCR, keeping a single row per CDR3 protein. Of some 590,000 distinct CDR3 sequences listed, just under 40% were seen once; the top ten hold 48%. The sample is drawn from a study of T cell repertoires in cytomegalovirus infection. Overall study findings and caveats: CMV-specific HLA-C-restricted TCR beta clonotypes dominated the ex vivo response.

Trimming removed 4 bases from V and 1 base from J, with 7 bases in between. Germline V gives CDR1 SGHVS, CDR2 FNYEAQ. This CDR3 is built from 13 residues. This chain uses TRBV7-6 with TRBJ1-1, with D unresolved. The clonotype originates from a human donor in good health (CMV status not recorded). Some clones in this sample may be carry-over from other donors' samples. The sequenced sample was cultured PBMCs, obtained from culture after CMV antigen stimulation. CDR3: CASSSYRNTEAFF. DNA of the CDR3: TGTGCCAGCAGCTCCTATAGGAACACTGAAGCTTTCTTT.